This entry lists 21 T cell receptor beta chains sequenced from one sample in a study of CXCR3-negative and CXCR3-positive naive CD8 T cells. Their cognate antigens are unknown. Points from the study as a whole: The study found more hydrophobic TRB CDR3s in CXCR3-positive naive cells than in CXCR3-negative naive cells.

The libraries of TRB cDNA were constructed through 5' RACE using UMI labels. TCRdb re-called the 5' RACE reads and catalogs CDR3 proteins one per entry, DNA excluded. In all, the sample yields around 50,000 distinct CDR3 sequences. The sequenced sample consisted of naive CXCR3+ CD8+ T cells from blood. Noted subset: CD45RO-CCR7+CD27+CD95- naive CD8+ T cells expressing CXCR3 (TNR3+). All receptors derive from a human donor in good health. Some clones in this sample may be carry-over from other donors' samples.

This chain uses TRBV7-9 with TRBJ1-5. CDR1 is SEHNR, CDR2 FQNEAQ, per germline (reference sequence). The CDR3 contains 15 residues. The CDR3 here is CASSPLDGIYQPQHF.

The chain couples TRBV7-9 to TRBJ2-5. The germline V gene has CDR1 SEHNR and CDR2 FQNEAQ (reference sequence). CDR3 length: 13 residues. Here the CDR3 reads CASSLALGETQYF.

The CDR3 protein is CASSQGTSGSYDEQFF. The chain uses TRBV4-3 and TRBJ2-1; TCRdb proposes TRBD2, but this gene call is untestable without DNA. This CDR3 is 16 amino acids long. Germline values: CDR1 LGHNA, CDR2 YSLEER.

V is TRBV5-1 and J is TRBJ2-7; TCRdb's D call of TRBD2 is untestable without DNA. Germline V gene sequence: CDR1 SGHRS, CDR2 YFSETQ. The CDR3 loop spans 16 amino acids. CDR3 in amino acids: CASSLASQDFSYEQYF.

The chain couples TRBV7-9 to TRBJ2-5; the TCRdb D gene call, TRBD1, has no DNA to confirm it. Germline assignment: CDR1 SEHNR and CDR2 FQNEAQ (reference sequence). The CDR3 covers 14 residues. CDR3 loop: CASSSQTGQETQYF. Looking up the rest from reference TRBV7-9 and TRBJ2-5 gives the full variable domain: DTGVSQNPRHKITKRGQNVTFRCDPISEHNRLYWYRQTLGQGPEFLTYFQNEAQLEKSRLLSDRFSAERPKGSFSTLEIQRTEQGDSAMYLCASSSQTGQETQYFGPGTRLLVL.

The chain is built from TRBV21-1 and TRBJ2-4; TCRdb proposes TRBD1, but this gene call is untestable without DNA. TRBV21-1 is deemed a pseudogene. The CDR3 covers 19 residues. The CDR3 reads CASSKSPPADRPAKNIQYF.

This chain links TRBV28 with TRBJ2-7; TCRdb calls TRBD2, which cannot be checked without DNA. Germline V gene data show CDR1 as MDHEN and CDR2 as SYDVKM. The CDR3 sequence is 16 residues long. CDR3: CASSPRRTIRGGEQYF.

This sequence joins TRBV5-6 and TRBJ2-3. The CDR3 runs to 15 residues. Germline V gene lookup returns CDR1 SGHDT and CDR2 YYEEEE. CDR3 in amino acids: CASSLVRVMEDTQYF. Full variable domain (rest looked up from reference TRBV5-6 and TRBJ2-3): DAGVTQSPTHLIKTRGQQVTLRCSPKSGHDTVSWYQQALGQGPQFIFQYYEEEERQRGNFPDRFSGHQFPNYSSELNVNALLLGDSALYLCASSLVRVMEDTQYFGPGTRLTVL.

The rearrangement joins TRBV7-2 to TRBJ1-1. Germline V gives CDR1 SGHTA, CDR2 FQGNSA. The CDR3 totals 14 residues. The CDR3 protein is CASSPWWRGTEAFF.

This chain joins TRBV20-1 and TRBJ1-5. Looked up from germline, CDR1 is DFQATT and CDR2 is SNEGSKA (reference sequence). The CDR3 runs to 15 residues. Here the CDR3 reads CSARSFRDSNQPQHF.

Judged by frequency, this clonotype is medium-sized. The chain has TRBV4-1 and TRBJ2-3; TCRdb gives TRBD1 as the D gene, but with no DNA this cannot be confirmed. In germline, CDR1 is MGHRA, CDR2 YSYEKL. The CDR3 totals 16 residues. The CDR3 protein is CASSQPRAGETDTQYF.

This rearrangement joins TRBV28 to TRBJ2-2; TCRdb picks TRBD1, but there is no DNA to check that call. From germline, CDR1 is MDHEN and CDR2 SYDVKM. The CDR3 extends over 12 amino acids. The CDR3 reads CASVRGTGELFF.

The chain recombines TRBV28 with TRBJ1-5; the TCRdb call, TRBD1, lacks DNA for checking. CDR3 length: 13 amino acids. Germline lookup yields CDR1 MDHEN and CDR2 SYDVKM. CDR3 region: CASNLRTDGTQHF.

The chain employs TRBV7-9 and TRBJ2-3. Germline loops: CDR1 SEHNR, CDR2 FQNEAQ (reference sequence). The CDR3 is 14 residues long. The CDR3 loop is CAILYGQITDTQYF.

The CDR3 region is CASSWGTNTGELFF. The chain is built from TRBV5-1 and TRBJ2-2. From germline, CDR1 is SGHRS and CDR2 YFSETQ. The CDR3 has 14 residues.

This chain links TRBV20-1 with TRBJ2-1. Germline CDR1 is DFQATT and CDR2 is SNEGSKA (reference sequence). The CDR3 covers 13 residues. CDR3 residues: CSANVWVSNEQFF.

This clonotype is deemed medium-sized by its frequency. The chain recombines TRBV7-2 with TRBJ2-7; the TCRdb D gene call, TRBD1, has no DNA to confirm it. Per the germline V gene, CDR1 is SGHTA and CDR2 is FQGNSA. This CDR3 contains 13 residues. CDR3 protein: CASVRTVDYEQYF. Drawing the rest from reference TRBV7-2 and TRBJ2-7, the complete variable domain is GAGVSQSPSNKVTEKGKDVELRCDPISGHTALYWYRQSLGQGLEFLIYFQGNSAPDKSGLPSDRFSAERTGGSVSTLTIQRTQQEDSAVYLCASVRTVDYEQYFGPGTRLTVT.

The V and J genes are TRBV21-1 and TRBJ2-7; TCRdb's D call of TRBD1 is untestable without DNA. TRBV21-1 is a recognized pseudogene. This CDR3 comprises 14 residues. The CDR3 sequence is CAACLLRGSYEQYF.

The chain combines TRBV24-1 with TRBJ2-1; TCRdb lists TRBD1, though no DNA is available to test this call. The CDR3 spans 16 residues. The germline gives CDR1 KGHDR, CDR2 SFDVKD. The CDR3 reads CATSEGTGGSYNEQFF.

This chain uses TRBV7-9 with TRBJ1-1. The CDR3 sequence is 13 residues long. Germline V gene lookup returns CDR1 SEHNR and CDR2 FQNEAQ (reference sequence). The CDR3 region is CASSLGDYSEAFF.

This chain uses TRBV7-3 with TRBJ2-2; TCRdb indicates TRBD2, and absent DNA this call remains unverified. This CDR3 is 17 amino acids long. Germline V lookup: CDR1 SGHTA, CDR2 FQGTGA. CDR3 sequence reads: CASSLKDLDPNTGELFF.